These 25 T cell receptor beta chains came from one sample sequenced in a study of blood T cell repertoires in COVID-19. The table came from immunoSEQ multiplex PCR; TCRdb's copy has only in-frame clones and leaves some out. The sample records approximately 160,000 clones, around 80% being singletons. Sequenced: peripheral blood. The receptor source for this set is a woman older than 75 with acute or convalescent COVID-19.

DNA for the CDR3: TGTGCCAGCAGAAGTAGCCTTAATTCACCCCTCCACTTT. It specifies CASRSSLNSPLHF. V is TRBV14 and J is TRBJ1-6; D gene uncertain. The V and J ends lost 6 bases and 6 bases respectively, with 9 bases between them. This CDR3 spans 13 amino acids. CDR1 and CDR2 (germline): SGHDN, FVKESK.

The CDR3 nucleotides read TGTGCCAGCTCACCAGTTGAGCGGGCGGATGGCACAGATACGCAGTATTTT. Translation: CASSPVERADGTDTQYF. V is TRBV18 and J is TRBJ2-3; possible D gene TRBD2, 6 bases. The V gene's germline CDR1 is KGHSH and CDR2 LQKENI. The CDR3 spans 17 residues. V lost 2 bases and J lost 1, with 16 bases in between. The full variable domain, in which reference TRBV18 and TRBJ2-3 provide the parts outside the CDR3, is NAGVMQNPRHLVRRRGQEARLRCSPMKGHSHVYWYRQLPEEGLKFMVYLQKENIIDESGMPKERFSAEFPKEGPSILRIQQVVRGDSAAYFCASSPVERADGTDTQYFGPGTRLTVL.

This clone has just one count. V usage is TRBV12-3 or TRBV12-4 and J usage is TRBJ1-2, with a possible D match to TRBD1 (6 bases). The CDR3 spans 13 residues. The V and J ends lost 4 bases and 1 base respectively, with 7 bases between them. The CDR3 DNA follows: TGTGCCAGCAGTTCGGACAGTAACTATGGCTACACCTTC. Translated, it gives CASSSDSNYGYTF.

This chain uses TRBV5-6 with TRBJ2-7; D remains ambiguous. This CDR3 region has 14 residues. The ends were cut back, 2 bases at V and 3 bases at J, with 12 bases in the middle. Germline loops: CDR1 SGHDT, CDR2 YYEEEE. As DNA, the CDR3 is TGTGCCAGCAGCTTTCTTCGGAGAAACTACGAGCAGTACTTC. Translated, it gives CASSFLRRNYEQYF.

J is TRBJ2-3 and V is TRBV16; 11 bases are a match to TRBD2. Looked up from germline, CDR1 is KGHSY and CDR2 is FQNENV. V trimming: 4 bases; J trimming: 14 bases; junction bases outside the gene matches: 14. The CDR3 totals 15 residues. For the CDR3, the DNA is TGTGCCAGCAGCCCGGACGGGACTAGCGGCACCCGGGCGTATTTT. Translated, it gives CASSPDGTSGTRAYF.

The chain links TRBV9 to TRBJ1-3, with a possible D match to TRBD1 (6 bases). The CDR3 has 14 amino acids. In germline, CDR1 is SGDLS, CDR2 YYNGEE. The V end was cut by 1 base, the J end by 6 bases, with 11 bases between. DNA for the CDR3: TGTGCCAGCAGCGTATTGGGGGCGGCAAACACCATATATTTT. Amino acid sequence: CASSVLGAANTIYF.

The CDR3 sequence is CAWTSGGVLYGYTF. Here the CDR3 DNA reads TGTGCCTGGACATCGGGAGGTGTTCTCTATGGCTACACCTTC. The gene calls are TRBV30 and TRBJ1-2, with D unclear. V lost 4 bases to trimming and J lost 4 bases, with 16 bases between them. Germline V gene data show CDR1 as GTSNPN and CDR2 as SVGIG (reference sequence). The CDR3 loop spans 14 amino acids.

This sequence joins TRBV19 and TRBJ1-1; D unclear. Trimming shortened V by 3 bases and J by 2 bases, and 7 bases separated the two germline ends. The CDR3 is made up of 13 amino acids. Looked up from germline, CDR1 is LNHDA and CDR2 is SQIVND (reference sequence). The CDR3 loop is CASSMTSNTEAFF. The CDR3 region has the DNA TGTGCCAGTAGTATGACATCAAACACTGAAGCTTTCTTT.

The table lists this clone with a few counts. This chain links TRBV19 with TRBJ2-2; 9 bases agree with TRBD2. With V trimmed by 5 bases and J by 4 bases, 14 bases remained unmatched. The CDR3 consists of 18 residues. Germline lookup yields CDR1 LNHDA and CDR2 SQIVND (reference sequence). The CDR3 DNA sequence: TGTGCCAGTAGTGGCCTCTTTGGCGGGAGGGGGCGCACCGGGGAGCTGTTTTTT. Its translation: CASSGLFGGRGRTGELFF.

The chain uses TRBV10-3 and TRBJ2-1, with unresolved D. The CDR3 loop spans 16 amino acids. The germline V gene encodes CDR1 ENHRY and CDR2 SYGVKD. Deletions cut 5 bases from V and 5 bases from J, with 19 bases between. As DNA, the CDR3 is TGTGCCATCAGTTCAACCCTAGAACCCCCTAACAATGAGCAGTTCTTC. This gives the protein CAISSTLEPPNNEQFF.

The chain recombines TRBV7-9 with TRBJ1-5, with a tentative D call TRBD1 (5 bases). V lost 3 bases to trimming and J lost 8 bases, with 14 bases between them. The CDR3 contains 14 residues. The germline gives CDR1 SEHNR, CDR2 FQNEAQ (reference sequence). The chain's CDR3 is CASSFTGVPKPQHF. CDR3 sequence (DNA): TGTGCCAGCAGCTTTACAGGCGTCCCTAAGCCCCAGCATTTT.

V usage is TRBV5-6 and J usage is TRBJ1-1; D unresolved. Trimming pared 1 base from V and 6 bases from J, leaving 10 bases between. Germline V gene sequence: CDR1 SGHDT, CDR2 YYEEEE. The CDR3 loop spans 13 amino acids. The CDR3 DNA reads as TGTGCCAGCAGCTTGAACGGTTTGCCTGAAGCTTTCTTT. Its translation: CASSLNGLPEAFF.

This sequence joins TRBV30 and TRBJ1-4, with a possible D match to TRBD1 (6 bases). Germline loops: CDR1 GTSNPN, CDR2 SVGIG (reference sequence). CDR3 length: 15 amino acids. Trimming left V 3 bases short and J 4 bases short, with 15 bases between. The chain's CDR3 is CAWRKGGALNEKLFF. The CDR3 DNA is TGTGCCTGGAGGAAAGGGGGGGCCCTTAATGAAAAACTGTTTTTT. The full variable domain, completed using reference TRBV30 and TRBJ1-4, is SQTIHQWPATLVQPVGSPLSLECTVEGTSNPNLYWYRQAAGRGLQLLFYSVGIGQISSEVPQNLSASRPQDRQFILSSKKLLLSDSGFYLCAWRKGGALNEKLFFGSGTQLSVL.

The gene calls are TRBV27 and TRBJ2-7, with a possible D match to TRBD1 (8 bases). V was cut by 6 bases and J by 3 bases, with 15 bases left in between. The CDR3 has 14 amino acids. CDR1 and CDR2 from the germline V gene are MNHEY and SMNVEV (reference sequence). CDR3 sequence: CASRMNRGGYEQYF. The DNA for the CDR3 is TGTGCCAGCAGGATGAACAGGGGGGGCTACGAGCAGTACTTC.

This clone was picked up one time. This rearrangement joins TRBV19 to TRBJ2-1, with D perhaps matching TRBD2 (6 bases). The CDR3 contains 14 residues. In germline, CDR1 is LNHDA, CDR2 SQIVND (reference sequence). With 0 bases removed from V and 8 bases from J, the gap between germline ends came to 11 bases. The CDR3 DNA follows: TGTGCCAGTAGTATAGAGGGACTTCTTGATGAGCAGTTCTTC. Translated: CASSIEGLLDEQFF.

The chain uses TRBV5-1 and TRBJ1-1; the match to TRBD1 covers 8 bases. Trimming at V came to 4 bases and at J to 1 base, leaving 6 bases not matched to a gene. The CDR3 sequence is 15 residues long. Germline CDR1 and CDR2: SGHRS and YFSETQ. Here the CDR3 reads CASSTTGESNTEAFF. In nucleotides, the CDR3 is TGCGCCAGCAGCACGACAGGGGAGTCGAACACTGAAGCTTTCTTT. Together with reference TRBV5-1 and TRBJ1-1, the CDR3 gives the full variable domain: KAGVTQTPRYLIKTRGQQVTLSCSPISGHRSVSWYQQTPGQGLQFLFEYFSETQRNKGNFPGRFSGRQFSNSRSEMNVSTLELGDSALYLCASSTTGESNTEAFFGQGTRLTVV.

This rearrangement joins TRBV7-2 to TRBJ1-2; D is unresolved. Trimming took 6 bases from V and 2 from J, leaving 13 bases between them. Germline V gene lookup returns CDR1 SGHTA and CDR2 FQGNSA. This CDR3 has 14 amino acids. The CDR3 spells CASSSAYLNYGYTF. The DNA of the CDR3 is TGTGCCAGCAGTTCTGCCTACCTAAACTATGGCTACACCTTC. Variable domain in full (rest from reference TRBV7-2 and TRBJ1-2): GAGVSQSPSNKVTEKGKDVELRCDPISGHTALYWYRQSLGQGLEFLIYFQGNSAPDKSGLPSDRFSAERTGGSVSTLTIQRTQQEDSAVYLCASSSAYLNYGYTFGSGTRLTVV.

The J gene is TRBJ2-1, the V gene TRBV5-4; 9 positions agree with TRBD2. The CDR3 is 15 residues long. Trimming at V came to 4 bases and at J to 3 bases, leaving 5 bases not matched to a gene. Germline V gene sequence: CDR1 SGHNT, CDR2 YYREEE (reference sequence). DNA of the CDR3: TGTGCCAGCAGCCGCGGGGGGGCAGACTACAATGAGCAGTTCTTC. Translated: CASSRGGADYNEQFF.

There are a few counts of this clone. V and J are TRBV28 and TRBJ2-7; maybe TRBD2 (5 bases). V was pared by 6 bases and J by 7 bases, with 19 bases between. There are 14 residues in the CDR3. Germline lookup yields CDR1 MDHEN and CDR2 SYDVKM. DNA of the CDR3: TGTGCCAGCAGCCCACTGTTAAAACGCGGGGAGCAGTACTTC. Residues: CASSPLLKRGEQYF.

V gene TRBV28 combines with J gene TRBJ1-1; 9 bases map to TRBD1. The CDR3 is made up of 16 amino acids. V lost 7 bases to trimming and J lost 1 base; unmatched junction nucleotides: 10. Per the germline V gene, CDR1 is MDHEN and CDR2 is SYDVKM. The CDR3 DNA is TGTGCCAGCAAAATCACAGGGGGCGTCGGGAACACTGAAGCTTTCTTT. Translating it yields CASKITGGVGNTEAFF. Drawing the rest from reference TRBV28 and TRBJ1-1, the complete variable domain is DVKVTQSSRYLVKRTGEKVFLECVQDMDHENMFWYRQDPGLGLRLIYFSYDVKMKEKGDIPEGYSVSREKKERFSLILESASTNQTSMYLCASKITGGVGNTEAFFGQGTRLTVV.

In its sample, this clone was seen once. The CDR3 region is CASSLALGQGGYEQYF. CDR3 DNA: TGCGCCAGCAGCTTGGCTCTGGGACAGGGAGGTTACGAGCAGTACTTC. The chain uses TRBV5-1 and TRBJ2-7; 9 nucleotides match TRBD1. Germline CDR1 is SGHRS and CDR2 is YFSETQ. This CDR3 is 16 amino acids long. Trimming cost V 0 bases and J 4 bases; bases outside gene matches: 8.

This sequence joins TRBV19 and TRBJ2-1, with 7 bases that match TRBD1. Trimming cost V 3 bases and J 0 bases; bases outside gene matches: 14. The CDR3 spans 19 residues. In germline, CDR1 is LNHDA, CDR2 SQIVND (reference sequence). CDR3: CASSIPISQGKGSYNEQFF. CDR3 bases: TGTGCCAGTAGTATTCCAATCTCACAGGGGAAGGGCTCCTACAATGAGCAGTTCTTC.

The chain links TRBV7-8 to TRBJ1-2; D not certain. This CDR3 spans 13 amino acids. Trimming cost V 3 bases and J 0 bases, with 5 bases left between them. Germline CDR1 SGHVS, CDR2 FQNEAQ. Here the CDR3 reads CASSFPANYGYTF. In DNA form, the CDR3 reads TGTGCCAGCAGCTTCCCCGCTAACTATGGCTACACCTTC.

This clone came up once. The chain joins TRBV2 to TRBJ1-1; a weak D match, TRBD1 (6 bases). Germline CDR1 is SNHLY and CDR2 is FYNNEI. V was pared by 5 bases and J by 4 bases, with 11 bases between. The CDR3 has 13 residues. CDR3 nucleotides: TGTGCCAGCAGTTCGACAGGTCGCACTGAAGCTTTCTTT. This sequence encodes CASSSTGRTEAFF. The full variable domain, completed using reference TRBV2 and TRBJ1-1, is EPEVTQTPSHQVTQMGQEVILRCVPISNHLYFYWYRQILGQKVEFLVSFYNNEISEKSEIFDDQFSVERPDGSNFTLKIRSTKLEDSAMYFCASSSTGRTEAFFGQGTRLTVV.

The CDR3: CASSSGAGTGLTDTQYF. DNA for the CDR3: TGCGCCAGCAGCTCGGGGGCCGGGACAGGGCTCACAGATACGCAGTATTTT. The rearrangement links TRBV5-1 to TRBJ2-3; TRBD1 aligns across 9 bases. This CDR3 comprises 17 residues. J gave up 2 bases and V 3 bases, and 10 bases lay outside the gene matches. Germline assignment: CDR1 SGHRS and CDR2 YFSETQ. The full variable domain, its missing parts supplied by reference TRBV5-1 and TRBJ2-3, is KAGVTQTPRYLIKTRGQQVTLSCSPISGHRSVSWYQQTPGQGLQFLFEYFSETQRNKGNFPGRFSGRQFSNSRSEMNVSTLELGDSALYLCASSSGAGTGLTDTQYFGPGTRLTVL.